Listed below are T cell receptor beta chains from one sample, sequenced in a study of blood T cell repertoires in COVID-19. Clones were sequenced by immunoSEQ multiplex PCR, and TCRdb holds only the in-frame ones, with some missing. The sample contains some 130,000 clones, around three quarters of which appear only once. The specimen sequenced was peripheral blood. These receptors came from a woman of 80 years or more with acute or convalescent COVID-19. Each CDR3 is given with its conserved first and last residue. D genes are given only for firm matches. Rows may omit the clone size; those that give it use once, few, many or a size class.

V gene,clone size,J gene,D gene,CDR3 DNA,CDR3 protein
TRBV11-2,once,TRBJ2-2,NA,TGTGCCAGCAGTTTTAAAAGCCTCGGGAACACCGGGGAGCTGTTTTTT,CASSFKSLGNTGELFF
TRBV9,NA,TRBJ2-2,NA,TGTGCCAGCAGCCCCTCGGGTCTGAACACCGGGGAGCTGTTTTTT,CASSPSGLNTGELFF
TRBV12-3/TRBV12-4,NA,TRBJ1-1,NA,TGTGCCAGCAGTTTCCAGGAGGGCACTGAAGCTTTCTTT,CASSFQEGTEAFF
TRBV5-1,once,TRBJ1-1,TRBD1,TGCGCCAGCAGCGCCTTGACAGGGGGCTTGAACACTGAAGCTTTCTTT,CASSALTGGLNTEAFF
TRBV29-1,NA,TRBJ2-5,NA,TGCAGCGTTGAAGTAGGGGGGGAAGAGACCCAGTACTTC,CSVEVGGEETQYF
TRBV5-1,NA,TRBJ1-1,NA,TGCGCCAGCAGCGTCGACAGGCTGAACACTGAAGCTTTCTTT,CASSVDRLNTEAFF
TRBV5-1,NA,TRBJ1-2,TRBD1,TGCGCCAGCAGCCCTTCCGGGACAGGGGCCTATGGCTACACCTTC,CASSPSGTGAYGYTF
TRBV2,NA,TRBJ2-6,TRBD1,TGTGCCAGCAGTGGGCAGGGACAGGGAAAGACGGGAGAGAACTCTGGGGCCAACGTCCTGACTTTC,CASSGQGQGKTGENSGANVLTF
TRBV30,NA,TRBJ2-1,TRBD2,TGTGCCTGGAGCAAACTAGCGGGGGGTTTCTCCTACAATGAGCAGTTCTTC,CAWSKLAGGFSYNEQFF
TRBV28,NA,TRBJ2-7,TRBD2,TGTGCCAGCAGTTTATATGGGGGGGGCGAGCAGTACTTC,CASSLYGGGEQYF
TRBV14,NA,TRBJ1-4,NA,TGTGCCAGCAGCCAAGACCCACCCTACTTGCTGTTTTTT,CASSQDPPYLLFF
TRBV7-2,once,TRBJ2-1,TRBD2,TGTGCCAGCAGCTTAGCGGTAGCGGGAGGTTTGGATGAGCAGTTCTTC,CASSLAVAGGLDEQFF
TRBV6-5,NA,TRBJ2-7,NA,TGTGCCAGCAGAGGACACGGAGCATCCTACGAGCAGTACTTC,CASRGHGASYEQYF
TRBV7-6,once,TRBJ2-1,NA,TGTGCCAGCAGCTCGGCGGGGTGGAATGAGCAGTTCTTC,CASSSAGWNEQFF
TRBV29-1,NA,TRBJ1-2,NA,TGCAGCGTTGAAACAGGGTATGGCTACACCTTC,CSVETGYGYTF
TRBV6-6,NA,TRBJ1-2,NA,TGTGCCGCCCCTCCCTACAGGGAGCTCGATGGCTACACCTTC,CAAPPYRELDGYTF
TRBV6-5,NA,TRBJ2-3,TRBD2,TGTGCCAGCAGCCGGGGGGTTGTCACAGATACGCAGTATTTT,CASSRGVVTDTQYF
TRBV5-6,NA,TRBJ2-5,NA,TGTGCCAGCAGCTTGGGCGGCCCCCAAGAGACCCAGTACTTC,CASSLGGPQETQYF
TRBV9,NA,TRBJ2-2,NA,TGTGCCAGCAGCCCGGGGGCGGGAGTCCCCGGGGAGCTGTTTTTT,CASSPGAGVPGELFF
TRBV24-1,NA,TRBJ2-1,TRBD2,TGTGCCACCAGCCGCGGAGCGGGAGCTAACTACAATGAGCAGTTCTTC,CATSRGAGANYNEQFF
TRBV19,NA,TRBJ1-5,NA,TGTGCCAGTAGTGGGCTCCGTAGCAATCAGCCCCAGCATTTT,CASSGLRSNQPQHF
TRBV19,few,TRBJ1-2,TRBD1,TGTGCCAGTAGTCCCCGACAGGGCCTTAACTATGGCTACACCTTC,CASSPRQGLNYGYTF
TRBV6-6,NA,TRBJ2-4,TRBD2,TGTGCCAGCAGTCCCGGGGGGTCGATAGCCAAAAACATTCAGTACTTC,CASSPGGSIAKNIQYF
TRBV9,NA,TRBJ1-6,TRBD1,TGTGCCAGCAGCCCGAGGGACAGCGATAATTCACCCCTCCACTTT,CASSPRDSDNSPLHF
TRBV9,NA,TRBJ2-6,NA,TGTGCCAGCAGCCTCCAGGGTTCTGGGGCCAACGTCCTGACTTTC,CASSLQGSGANVLTF
TRBV5-8,few,TRBJ1-5,NA,TGTGCCAGCAGCTTAGGACAGTTGTTCAATCAGCCCCAGCATTTT,CASSLGQLFNQPQHF
TRBV2,NA,TRBJ2-2,TRBD2,TGTGCCAGGGGCGGGGGAGTCCGGAACACCGGGGAGCTGTTTTTT,CARGGGVRNTGELFF
TRBV28,once,TRBJ2-7,TRBD1,TGTGCCAGCAGTTTCTACAGGGGAACCTACGAGCAGTACTTC,CASSFYRGTYEQYF
TRBV19,NA,TRBJ1-5,NA,TGTGCCAGTAGTATTCGGGAGTCCAATCAGCCCCAGCATTTT,CASSIRESNQPQHF
TRBV27,NA,TRBJ1-5,NA,TGTGCCAGCGGCCTTTTTGATAGCAATCAGCCCCAGCATTTT,CASGLFDSNQPQHF
TRBV7-2,NA,TRBJ2-3,TRBD2,TGTGCCAGCAGCTTAGTAGTGGGCGGGGGGGCCACAGATACGCAGTATTTT,CASSLVVGGGATDTQYF
TRBV19,NA,TRBJ1-2,TRBD1,TGTGCCAGCCGCAGGGACAGGGGATATGGCTACACCTTC,CASRRDRGYGYTF
TRBV5-1,NA,TRBJ2-3,TRBD2,TGCGCCAGCACTAGCGGGGGCACAGATACGCAGTATTTT,CASTSGGTDTQYF
TRBV11-2,NA,TRBJ2-1,NA,TGTGCCAGCAGTTTCTTGGGGGGGCGGACCTACAATGAGCAGTTCTTC,CASSFLGGRTYNEQFF
TRBV18,NA,TRBJ1-1,NA,TGTGCCAGCTCACCACCAACTGGGTCACAGGCAAACACTGAAGCTTTCTTT,CASSPPTGSQANTEAFF
TRBV28,NA,TRBJ2-1,TRBD2,TGTGCCAGCAGTCCGAGGCGTTCTAGCGGAAATACGCAAATGGAGCAGTTCTTC,CASSPRRSSGNTQMEQFF
TRBV11-2,few,TRBJ2-7,TRBD1,TGTGCCAGCACGCGGGACAGGGGTACCTACGAGCAGTACTTC,CASTRDRGTYEQYF
TRBV19,NA,TRBJ2-3,NA,TGTGCCAGTAGTACCCAACAGGGTAGAAGCACAGATACGCAGTATTTT,CASSTQQGRSTDTQYF
TRBV5-4,NA,TRBJ1-1,NA,TGTGCCAGCAGCTTGGGGACAGATAACACTGAAGCTTTCTTT,CASSLGTDNTEAFF
TRBV11-3,few,TRBJ2-5,TRBD2,TGTGCCAGCAGCAAGACTAGCGGGAGACCAGAGACCCAGTACTTC,CASSKTSGRPETQYF
TRBV19,NA,TRBJ1-1,TRBD1,TGTGCCAGTAGTATTGGGACAGAGAACACTGAAGCTTTCTTT,CASSIGTENTEAFF
TRBV12-3/TRBV12-4,few,TRBJ1-5,NA,TGTGCCAGCAGTTTAGGCAGGGATCAGCCCCAGCATTTT,CASSLGRDQPQHF
TRBV7-2,NA,TRBJ1-3,TRBD1,TGTGCCAGCAGCTTAGACAGGGGGCGCGGAAACACCATATATTTT,CASSLDRGRGNTIYF
TRBV5-4,NA,TRBJ1-4,TRBD1,TGTGCCAGCAGCGGACAGGGTCCTAATGAAAAACTGTTTTTT,CASSGQGPNEKLFF
TRBV30,NA,TRBJ1-1,NA,TGTGCCTGGAGTGTCGCGGACAGGAACACTGAAGCTTTCTTT,CAWSVADRNTEAFF
TRBV9,NA,TRBJ2-1,NA,TGTGCCAGCAGCGCCGCTGACTCCGCCAATGAGCAGTTCTTC,CASSAADSANEQFF
TRBV6-2/TRBV6-3,NA,TRBJ1-1,NA,TGTGCCAGCAGTCGAGTGAACACTGAAGCTTTCTTT,CASSRVNTEAFF
TRBV6-6,few,TRBJ1-1,TRBD1,TGTGCCAGCAGCCCCGGGACAGTGATAGCTTTCTTT,CASSPGTVIAFF
TRBV2,NA,TRBJ2-7,TRBD1,TGTGCCAGCAGATCGGACAGGGTCGGCTCCTACGAGCAGTACTTC,CASRSDRVGSYEQYF
TRBV6-5,NA,TRBJ1-1,NA,TGTGCCAGCAATACCGACCCCGGGTCTGAAGCTTTCTTT,CASNTDPGSEAFF
TRBV19,NA,TRBJ1-1,NA,TGTGCCACCAGACAAGACAGGATGAACACTGAAGCTTTCTTT,CATRQDRMNTEAFF
TRBV3-1/TRBV3-2,NA,TRBJ2-7,TRBD1,TGTGCCAGCAGCCAAAGCAGACAGGGGGCATACGAGCAGTACTTC,CASSQSRQGAYEQYF
TRBV5-1,NA,TRBJ2-3,NA,TGCGCCAGCCGGGTTCGAGGAGGTTCGGGGTCAGATACGCAGTATTTT,CASRVRGGSGSDTQYF
TRBV11-1,few,TRBJ2-7,TRBD2,TGTGCCAGCAGTTTACGACTAGCGGGAGAGGACGAGCAGTACTTC,CASSLRLAGEDEQYF
TRBV6-2/TRBV6-3,NA,TRBJ2-5,TRBD2,TGTGCCAGCAGTTATGTCACGGGGGGGTGGGGGCAAGAGACCCAGTACTTC,CASSYVTGGWGQETQYF
TRBV18,NA,TRBJ1-2,NA,TGTGCCAGCTCAATTGACAGTTTTAACTATGGCTACACCTTC,CASSIDSFNYGYTF
TRBV18,NA,TRBJ2-5,NA,TGTGCCAGCTCACCCGACCAAGAGACCCAGTACTTC,CASSPDQETQYF
TRBV5-1,NA,TRBJ2-3,TRBD2,TGCGCCAGCAGCCTCGGGACTAGCGGGGCAGATACGCAGTATTTT,CASSLGTSGADTQYF
TRBV18,NA,TRBJ1-4,NA,TGTGCCAGCTCACCACGGGATAGCGGTGAAAAACTGTTTTTT,CASSPRDSGEKLFF